Included here is one T cell receptor (beta chain) sequence, with context. This clonotype was seen a handful of times. There is no known antigen for this receptor. It has no much larger one-base neighbor in the sample; base qualities were not kept. This entry belongs to a study of early T cells in non-severe SARS-CoV-2 infection (dated by TCRdb to the early 2020s). At the level of the whole study: Because TCR sequencing relied on bulk RNA taken from unsorted whole blood, pairing of alpha and beta chains was not possible. Paper-wide results and their limitations: Matching against VDJdb was skewed toward anti-spike CD8 responses, likely underestimated virus-specific expansions, and missed private and CD4 specificities.

Based on the germline V gene, the CDR1 and CDR2 sequences are WSHSY and SAAADI. V is shortened by 2 bases, J by 1 base, and the region joining them spans 9 bases. The CDR3 sequence holds 15 residues, the cysteine and phenylalanine included. The entry retains the CDR3 DNA only, 45 bases that are in frame from base 1. Set within a cohort of healthcare workers in London, UK, this nested case-control study involved weekly PCR testing of nasopharyngeal swabs along with blood sampling. Healthcare workers were recruited between 23 and 31 March 2020, during the week of the UK lockdown, and were followed weekly for up to about 15 weeks. The library was obtained by 5' RACE. Sequencing used a NextSeq 500. In the TCR library protocol, unique molecular identifiers were attached to individual cDNA molecules to correct for PCR bias and sequencing error. TCR alpha and beta chains were both sequenced, and the abundances of alpha and beta sequences in each sample were closely correlated with each other. The authors' pipeline ran thus. Decombinator V4 was used to annotate the V gene, J gene and CDR3 of the TCR sequences. TCRs were defined as expanded if a significant change between any two time points was detected under a Poisson model with p below 0.0001. TCR abundances were normalised to the total number of TCRs sequenced in each sample and reported as counts per million. MAIT TCRs were defined by TRAV1-2 paired with TRAJ12, TRAJ20 or TRAJ33, and iNKT TCRs by TRAV10 paired with TRAJ18. VDJdb, accessed 1 November 2021, was searched for CMV, EBV and SARS-CoV-2 annotated TCRs, with TCRs annotated for multiple antigens excluded. TCRdb reworked the public reads: Q25 trimming with fastp, MiXCR clone assembly, productive beta chains retained. Rows are unified per CDR3 protein, each entry keeping the most common DNA and genes. Here the V and J calls rest on TCRdb's processing, not on the authors' analysis. The sample contains 70,000 to 85,000 distinct CDR3 sequences, 9% to 14% of them found a single time. The ten largest clones represent approximately 2.4% of the sample.

The chain couples TRBV10-2 to TRBJ1-5; the D gene identity is not certain. Sequenced input: whole blood. This sequence originates from an adult who was a healthcare worker with PCR-confirmed SARS-CoV-2 infection or an uninfected control (not recorded which). The CDR3 region reads CASSEAGGSNQPQHF. The DNA reads TGCGCCAGCAGTGAGGCGGGTGGGAGCAATCAGCCCCAGCATTTT.